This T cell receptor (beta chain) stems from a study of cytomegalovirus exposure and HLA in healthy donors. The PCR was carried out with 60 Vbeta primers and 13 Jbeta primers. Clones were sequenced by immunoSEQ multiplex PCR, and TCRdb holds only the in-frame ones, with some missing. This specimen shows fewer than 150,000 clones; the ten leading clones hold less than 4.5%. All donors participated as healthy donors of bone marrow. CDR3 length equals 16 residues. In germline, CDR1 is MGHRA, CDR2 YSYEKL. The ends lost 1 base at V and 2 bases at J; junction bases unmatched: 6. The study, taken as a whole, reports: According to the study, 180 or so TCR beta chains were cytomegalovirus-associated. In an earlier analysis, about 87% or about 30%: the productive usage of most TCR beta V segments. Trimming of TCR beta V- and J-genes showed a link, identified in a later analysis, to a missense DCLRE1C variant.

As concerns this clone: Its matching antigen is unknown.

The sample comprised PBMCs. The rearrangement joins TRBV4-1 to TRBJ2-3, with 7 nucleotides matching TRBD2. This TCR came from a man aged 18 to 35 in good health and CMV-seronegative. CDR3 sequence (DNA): TGCGCCAGCAGCCAAGGGGCGACTAGCTCCACAGATACGCAGTATTTT. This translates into CASSQGATSSTDTQYF.